This is a list of T cell receptor beta chains from one sample in a study of blood T cell repertoires in COVID-19. Profiling relied on immunoSEQ multiplex PCR, and the TCRdb table lists in-frame clones only, not all of them. This sample carries about 59,000 clones, 90% to 95% of them seen once, and the ten largest clones take about 9%. Sequencing was done on a sample of peripheral blood. These receptors all come from a human donor in a cohort sampled during active COVID-19. Each CDR3 is given with its conserved first and last residue. D genes are given only for firm matches. Clone size, where shown, is once, few, many, or a class for clones that have expanded.

d_call	v_call	clone_size	j_call	cdr3_nt	cdr3_aa
TRBD1	TRBV24-1	.	TRBJ1-5	TGTGCCACCAGTGACTCCTCCAGGGGGTTAAGCAATCAGCCCCAGCATTTT	CATSDSSRGLSNQPQHF
.	TRBV3-1/TRBV3-2	.	TRBJ2-3	TGTGCCAGCAGCCTGACTCTTCACACAGGGATCACAGATACGCAGTATTTT	CASSLTLHTGITDTQYF
TRBD2	TRBV18	.	TRBJ2-7	TGTGCCAGCTCACCTAGCGGGGATAGCTCCTACGAGCAGTACTTC	CASSPSGDSSYEQYF
TRBD1	TRBV29-1	.	TRBJ2-7	TGCAGCGTTTTTAAATTGGGTGGGGGACAGGGAAACGGCGAGCAGTACTTC	CSVFKLGGGQGNGEQYF
.	TRBV6-5	.	TRBJ1-1	TGTGCCAGCAGTCCCAGGGGATTGAACACTGAAGCTTTCTTT	CASSPRGLNTEAFF
.	TRBV6-2/TRBV6-3	.	TRBJ2-1	TGTGCCAGCAGTTTCCGTCCTAGCCCAAGCTCCTACAATGAGCAGTTCTTC	CASSFRPSPSSYNEQFF
.	TRBV20-1	once	TRBJ1-5	TGCAGTGCTAGTAGGGGGAATCAGCCCCAGCATTTT	CSASRGNQPQHF
TRBD1	TRBV7-3	.	TRBJ2-1	TGTGCCAGCAGCGACAGGGTTAACAATGAGCAGTTCTTC	CASSDRVNNEQFF
TRBD2	TRBV7-9	.	TRBJ2-3	TGTGCCAGCAGCTCTTCTAGCGGGGGGGCTGAAGGCACAGATACGCAGTATTTT	CASSSSSGGAEGTDTQYF
.	TRBV9	.	TRBJ1-5	TGTGCCAGCAGCGTAGAAGGAGGGGGGGGTCAGCCCCAGCATTTT	CASSVEGGGGQPQHF
TRBD2	TRBV6-5	.	TRBJ2-1	TGTGCCAGCAGGCTAGCGGGGGCCGACGCAGAGCAGTTCTTC	CASRLAGADAEQFF